This record looks at one T cell receptor beta chain sequence and its context. The data were taken from a study of OX40 agonist ivuxolimab in advanced cancers. The overall study: Partial responses, seen in three patients, involved one hepatocellular carcinoma and two cutaneous melanomas.

Sequencing used immunoSEQ multiplex PCR; TCRdb keeps in-frame clones, though not all of them. Of tens of thousands of clones in the sample, roughly 88% were seen once. The germline V gene has CDR1 SGHRS and CDR2 YFSETQ. The junction had 9 bases not matched to a gene; V was cut back by 5 bases and J by 2 bases. The CDR3 is 15 amino acids. This chain links TRBV5-1 with TRBJ2-5; 7 bases align to TRBD1. The sequence was obtained from an adult with an advanced solid tumor such as melanoma, head and neck, liver or kidney cancer. Sequenced here: CD4+ or CD8+ T cells sorted from blood, sampled in a trial of the OX40 agonist ivuxolimab. CDR3 sequence reads: CASSTTTGWQETQYF. CDR3 DNA: TGCGCCAGCAGTACGACGACAGGGTGGCAAGAGACCCAGTACTTC.